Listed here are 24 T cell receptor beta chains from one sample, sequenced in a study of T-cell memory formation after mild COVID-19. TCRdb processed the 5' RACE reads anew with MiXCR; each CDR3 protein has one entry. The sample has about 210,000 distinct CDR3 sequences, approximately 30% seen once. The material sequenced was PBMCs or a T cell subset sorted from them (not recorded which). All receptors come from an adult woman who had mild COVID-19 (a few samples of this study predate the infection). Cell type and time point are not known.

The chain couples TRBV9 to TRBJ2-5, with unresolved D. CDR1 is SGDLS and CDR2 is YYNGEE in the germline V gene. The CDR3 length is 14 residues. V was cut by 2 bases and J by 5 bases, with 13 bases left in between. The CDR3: CASSVLGHPETQYF. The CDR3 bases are TGTGCCAGCAGCGTCCTCGGGCACCCCGAGACCCAGTACTTC.

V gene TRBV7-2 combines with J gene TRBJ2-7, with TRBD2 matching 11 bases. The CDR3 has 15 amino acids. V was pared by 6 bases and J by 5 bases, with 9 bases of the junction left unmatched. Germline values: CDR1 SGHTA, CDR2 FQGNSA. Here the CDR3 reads CASRPSSGRIDEQYF. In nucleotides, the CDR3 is TGTGCCAGCAGGCCGTCTAGCGGGAGGATCGACGAGCAGTACTTC.

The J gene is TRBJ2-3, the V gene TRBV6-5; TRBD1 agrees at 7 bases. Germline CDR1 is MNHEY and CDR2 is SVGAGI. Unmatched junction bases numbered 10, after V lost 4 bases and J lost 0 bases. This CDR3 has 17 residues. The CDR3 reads CASSSNPGTDSTDTQYF. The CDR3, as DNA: TGTGCCAGCAGTTCTAACCCCGGGACAGATAGCACAGATACGCAGTATTTT.

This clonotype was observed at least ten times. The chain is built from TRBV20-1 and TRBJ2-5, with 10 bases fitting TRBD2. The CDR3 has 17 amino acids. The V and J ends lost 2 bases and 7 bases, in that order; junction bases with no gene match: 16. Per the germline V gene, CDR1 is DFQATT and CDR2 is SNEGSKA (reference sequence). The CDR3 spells CSARSLSGLAASGTQYF. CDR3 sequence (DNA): TGCAGTGCTAGATCCCTAAGCGGACTAGCGGCCTCCGGGACCCAGTACTTC.

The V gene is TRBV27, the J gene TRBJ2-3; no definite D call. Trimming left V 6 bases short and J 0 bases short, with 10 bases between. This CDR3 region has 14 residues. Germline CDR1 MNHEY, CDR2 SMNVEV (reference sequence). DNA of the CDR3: TGTGCCAGCAGACTGACCCCTAGCACAGATACGCAGTATTTT. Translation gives CASRLTPSTDTQYF.

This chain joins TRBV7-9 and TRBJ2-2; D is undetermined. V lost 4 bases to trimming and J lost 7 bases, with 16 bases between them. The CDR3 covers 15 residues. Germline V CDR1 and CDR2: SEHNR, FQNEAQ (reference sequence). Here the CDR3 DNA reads TGTGCCAGCAGCTCTCCAGCCGGCGTTGGCGGGGAGCTGTTTTTT. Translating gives CASSSPAGVGGELFF.

CDR3 amino acids: CASSLAPGGNTEAFF. The CDR3 nucleotides are TGTGCCAGCAGCTTAGCCCCAGGGGGGAACACTGAAGCTTTCTTT. The chain recombines TRBV7-2 with TRBJ1-1; TRBD1 matches 7 bases. Germline trimming cut 0 bases from V and 1 base from J; bases unmatched to any gene: 2. Germline lookup yields CDR1 SGHTA and CDR2 FQGNSA. The CDR3 sequence is 15 residues long.

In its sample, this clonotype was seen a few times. This CDR3 is CASTGTGVLNTEAFF. The CDR3 DNA follows: TGTGCCAGCACCGGGACAGGGGTCCTGAACACTGAAGCTTTCTTT. The chain carries TRBV25-1 and TRBJ1-1, with 10 bases aligning to TRBD1. Germline-derived CDR1 and CDR2 are MGHDK and SYGVNS. There are 15 residues in the CDR3. After removal of 7 bases from V and 0 bases from J, the junction contained 5 bases not matched to a gene.

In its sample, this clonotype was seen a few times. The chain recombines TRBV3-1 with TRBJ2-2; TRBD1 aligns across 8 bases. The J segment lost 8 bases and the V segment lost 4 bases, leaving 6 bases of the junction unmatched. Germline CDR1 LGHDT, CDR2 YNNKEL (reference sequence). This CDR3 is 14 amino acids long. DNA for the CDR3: TGTGCCAGCAGCCCGACAGGGGCTGGGGGGGAGCTGTTTTTT. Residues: CASSPTGAGGELFF.

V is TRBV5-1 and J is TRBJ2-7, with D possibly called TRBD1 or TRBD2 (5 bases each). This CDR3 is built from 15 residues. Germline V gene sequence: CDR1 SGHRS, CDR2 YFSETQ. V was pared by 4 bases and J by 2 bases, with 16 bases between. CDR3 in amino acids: CASSPGGTATYEQYF. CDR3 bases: TGCGCCAGCAGCCCTGGTGGGACGGCAACCTACGAGCAGTACTTC.

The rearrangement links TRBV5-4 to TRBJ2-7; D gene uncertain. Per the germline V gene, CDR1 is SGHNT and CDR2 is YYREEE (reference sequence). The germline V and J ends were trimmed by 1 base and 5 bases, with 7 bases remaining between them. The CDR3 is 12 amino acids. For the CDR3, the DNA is TGTGCCAGCAGCTTGTGGACGGACGAGCAGTACTTC. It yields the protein CASSLWTDEQYF.

CDR3 region: CASSSAGQGRYGYTF. The CDR3 nucleotides are TGTGCCAGCAGTTCTGCGGGACAGGGGCGCTATGGCTACACCTTC. The rearrangement links TRBV27 to TRBJ1-2; 10 positions agree with TRBD1. Per germline, CDR1 MNHEY and CDR2 SMNVEV (reference sequence). With 4 bases clipped from V and 4 bases from J, the junction kept 6 bases outside the gene matches. CDR3 length equals 15 residues.

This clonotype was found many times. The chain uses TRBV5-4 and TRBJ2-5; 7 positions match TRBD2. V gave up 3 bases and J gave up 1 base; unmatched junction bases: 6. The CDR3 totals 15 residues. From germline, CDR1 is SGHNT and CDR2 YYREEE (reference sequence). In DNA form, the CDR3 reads TGTGCCAGCAGCTCCAGACTAGCAGGCCAAGAGACCCAGTACTTC. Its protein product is CASSSRLAGQETQYF.

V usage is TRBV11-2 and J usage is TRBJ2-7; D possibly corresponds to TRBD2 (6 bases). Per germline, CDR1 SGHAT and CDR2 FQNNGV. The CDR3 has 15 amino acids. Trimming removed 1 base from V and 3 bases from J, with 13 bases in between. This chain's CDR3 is CASSLGGSGVYEQYF. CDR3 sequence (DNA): TGTGCCAGCAGCTTAGGAGGTAGCGGAGTCTACGAGCAGTACTTC.

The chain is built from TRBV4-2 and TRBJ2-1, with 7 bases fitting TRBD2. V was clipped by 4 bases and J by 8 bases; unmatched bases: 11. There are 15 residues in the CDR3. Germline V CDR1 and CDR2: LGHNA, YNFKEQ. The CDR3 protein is CASSPREVDRDEQFF. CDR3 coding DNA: TGTGCCAGCAGCCCCCGGGAGGTAGATCGGGATGAGCAGTTCTTC.

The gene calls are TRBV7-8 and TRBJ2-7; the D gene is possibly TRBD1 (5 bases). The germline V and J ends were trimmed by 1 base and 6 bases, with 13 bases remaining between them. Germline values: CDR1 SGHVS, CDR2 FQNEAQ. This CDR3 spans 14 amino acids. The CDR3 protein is CASSLGLDTGEQYF. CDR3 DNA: TGTGCCAGCAGCTTAGGGCTAGACACAGGCGAGCAGTACTTC.

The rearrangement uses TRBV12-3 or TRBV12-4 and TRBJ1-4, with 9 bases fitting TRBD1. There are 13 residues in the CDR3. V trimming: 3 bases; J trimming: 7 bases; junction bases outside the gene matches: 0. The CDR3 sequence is CASSLGQGEKLFF. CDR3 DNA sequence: TGTGCCAGCAGTTTGGGACAGGGTGAAAAACTGTTTTTT.

The CDR3 region is CASSVAAGGETQYF. CDR3 bases: TGTGCCAGCAGCGTAGCGGCGGGGGGAGAGACCCAGTACTTC. This rearrangement joins TRBV9 to TRBJ2-5; TRBD2 matches 8 bases. This CDR3 comprises 14 residues. Germline CDR1 is SGDLS and CDR2 is YYNGEE. The J segment lost 4 bases and the V segment lost 0 bases, leaving 2 bases of the junction unmatched.

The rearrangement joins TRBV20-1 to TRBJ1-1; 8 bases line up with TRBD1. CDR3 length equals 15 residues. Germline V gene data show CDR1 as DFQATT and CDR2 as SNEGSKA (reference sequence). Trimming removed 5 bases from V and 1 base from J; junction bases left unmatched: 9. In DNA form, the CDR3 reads TGCAGTGCTCGGGTTGTCGGGACAGGGAACACTGAAGCTTTCTTT. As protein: CSARVVGTGNTEAFF.

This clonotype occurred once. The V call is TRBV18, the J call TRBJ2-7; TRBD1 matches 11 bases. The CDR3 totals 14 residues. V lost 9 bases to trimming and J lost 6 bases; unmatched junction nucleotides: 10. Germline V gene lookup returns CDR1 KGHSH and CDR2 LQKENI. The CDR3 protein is CASLTPGQGGEQYF. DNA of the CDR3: TGTGCCAGTCTAACCCCGGGACAGGGGGGCGAGCAGTACTTC.

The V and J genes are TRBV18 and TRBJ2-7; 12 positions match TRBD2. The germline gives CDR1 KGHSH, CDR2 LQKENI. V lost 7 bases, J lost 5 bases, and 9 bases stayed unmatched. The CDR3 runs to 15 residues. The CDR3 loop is CASLPLAGGPDEQYF. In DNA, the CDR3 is TGTGCCAGCTTGCCCCTAGCGGGAGGGCCCGACGAGCAGTACTTC. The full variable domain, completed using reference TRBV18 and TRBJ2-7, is NAGVMQNPRHLVRRRGQEARLRCSPMKGHSHVYWYRQLPEEGLKFMVYLQKENIIDESGMPKERFSAEFPKEGPSILRIQQVVRGDSAAYFCASLPLAGGPDEQYFGPGTRLTVT.

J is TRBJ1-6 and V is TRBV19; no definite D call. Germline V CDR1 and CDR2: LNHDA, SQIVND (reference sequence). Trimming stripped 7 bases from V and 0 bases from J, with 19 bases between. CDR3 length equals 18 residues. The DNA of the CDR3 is TGTGCCAGTACCAATGAGAGGGATTCGGGCTCCTATAATTCACCCCTCCACTTT. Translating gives CASTNERDSGSYNSPLHF.

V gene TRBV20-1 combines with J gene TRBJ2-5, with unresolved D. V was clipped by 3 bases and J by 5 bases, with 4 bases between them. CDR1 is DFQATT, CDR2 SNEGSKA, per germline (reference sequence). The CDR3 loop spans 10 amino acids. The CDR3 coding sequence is TGCAGTGCTAGCGACGAGACCCAGTACTTC. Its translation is CSASDETQYF.

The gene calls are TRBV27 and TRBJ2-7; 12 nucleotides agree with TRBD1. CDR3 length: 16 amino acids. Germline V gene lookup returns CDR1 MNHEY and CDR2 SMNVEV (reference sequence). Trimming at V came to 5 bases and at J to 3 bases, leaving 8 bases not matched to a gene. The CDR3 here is CASSPWGQGAHYEQYF. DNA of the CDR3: TGTGCCAGCAGTCCCTGGGGACAGGGGGCCCACTACGAGCAGTACTTC.